This T cell receptor beta chain was sequenced for a study of OX40 agonist ivuxolimab in advanced cancers. Broader study findings: There was clonal expansion of CD4+ and CD8+ blood T cells by week 6 at 0.1 to 3.0 mg/kg.

Comments on this clone: Its specificity is unknown.

CDR1 is PRHDT and CDR2 is FYEKMQ in the germline V gene (reference sequence). Between the trimmed V and J ends, which lost 4 bases and 4 bases, there was a span of 17 bases. This CDR3 spans 15 amino acids. Libraries were prepared by immunoSEQ multiplex PCR; TCRdb keeps only in-frame clonotypes and omits some of them. The sample shows roughly 41,000 clones, around 89% of them seen only once. The sequence derives from an adult with an advanced solid tumor such as melanoma, head and neck, liver or kidney cancer. This specimen was CD4+ or CD8+ T cells sorted from blood, taken in a trial of the OX40 agonist ivuxolimab. V is TRBV13 and J is TRBJ2-7; no definite D call. CDR3 sequence reads: CASSSGDTRHYEQYF. CDR3 coding DNA: TGTGCCAGCAGCTCCGGAGATACCCGGCATTACGAGCAGTACTTC.